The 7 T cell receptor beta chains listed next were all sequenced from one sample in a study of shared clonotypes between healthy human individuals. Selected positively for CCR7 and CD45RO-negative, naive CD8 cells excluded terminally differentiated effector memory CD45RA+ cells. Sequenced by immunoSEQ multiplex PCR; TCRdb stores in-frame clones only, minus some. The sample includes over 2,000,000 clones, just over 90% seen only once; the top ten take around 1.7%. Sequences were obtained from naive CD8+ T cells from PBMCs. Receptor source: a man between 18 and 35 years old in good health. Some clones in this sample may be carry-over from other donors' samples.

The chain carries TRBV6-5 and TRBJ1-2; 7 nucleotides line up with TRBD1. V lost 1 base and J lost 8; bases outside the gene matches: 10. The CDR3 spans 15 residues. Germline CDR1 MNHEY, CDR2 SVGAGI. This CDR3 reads CASSYFRGGESGYTF. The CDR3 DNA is TGTGCCAGCAGTTACTTCAGGGGGGGAGAGTCGGGCTACACCTTC.

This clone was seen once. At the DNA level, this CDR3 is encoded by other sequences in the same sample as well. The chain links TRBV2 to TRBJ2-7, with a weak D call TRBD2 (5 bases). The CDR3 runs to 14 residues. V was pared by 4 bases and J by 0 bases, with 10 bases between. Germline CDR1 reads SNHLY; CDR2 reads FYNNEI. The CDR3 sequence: CASSVTGSSYEQYF. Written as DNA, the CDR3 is TGTGCCAGCAGTGTGACGGGAAGCTCCTACGAGCAGTACTTC.

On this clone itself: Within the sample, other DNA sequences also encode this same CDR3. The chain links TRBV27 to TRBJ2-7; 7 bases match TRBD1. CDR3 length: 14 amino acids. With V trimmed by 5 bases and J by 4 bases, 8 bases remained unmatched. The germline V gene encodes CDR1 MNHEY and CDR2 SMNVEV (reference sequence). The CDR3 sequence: CASSPRQGSYEQYF. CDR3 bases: TGTGCCAGCAGTCCTAGACAGGGCAGTTACGAGCAGTACTTC.

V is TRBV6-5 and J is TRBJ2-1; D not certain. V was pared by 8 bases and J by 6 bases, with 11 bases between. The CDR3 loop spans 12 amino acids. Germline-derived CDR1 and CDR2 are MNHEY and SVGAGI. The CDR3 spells CASASPANEQFF. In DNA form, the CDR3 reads TGTGCCAGCGCTTCCCCCGCCAATGAGCAGTTCTTC.

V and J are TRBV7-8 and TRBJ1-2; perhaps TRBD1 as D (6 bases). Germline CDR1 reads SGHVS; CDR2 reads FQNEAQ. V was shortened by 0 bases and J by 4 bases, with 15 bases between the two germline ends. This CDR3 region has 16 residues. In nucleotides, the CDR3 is TGTGCCAGCAGCTTAGCGGTTTGGGGGGCGAGCTATGGCTACACCTTC. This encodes CASSLAVWGASYGYTF.

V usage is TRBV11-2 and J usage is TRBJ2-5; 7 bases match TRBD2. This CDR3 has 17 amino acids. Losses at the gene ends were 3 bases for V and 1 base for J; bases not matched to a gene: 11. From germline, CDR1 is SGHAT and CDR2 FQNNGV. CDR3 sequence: CASSFNLREGFQETQYF. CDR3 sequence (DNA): TGTGCCAGCAGCTTTAACTTGAGGGAGGGATTCCAAGAGACCCAGTACTTC.

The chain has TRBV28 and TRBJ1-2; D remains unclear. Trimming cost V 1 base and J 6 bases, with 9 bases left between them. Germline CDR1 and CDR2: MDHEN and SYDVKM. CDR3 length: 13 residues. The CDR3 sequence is CASSLSLVHGYTF. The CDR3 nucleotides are TGTGCCAGCAGTTTATCCCTGGTCCATGGCTACACCTTC.